This paragraph covers one TCR beta chain sequence. The target antigen is unknown. These data come from a study of CD8+CD57+ T cells in acquired aplastic anemia. Study details: On average, sorted CD4+ and CD8+ cells gave roughly 3 ug of DNA.

Trimming at V came to 6 bases and at J to 6 bases, leaving 7 bases not matched to a gene. This CDR3 has 15 residues. Looked up from germline, CDR1 is SNHLY and CDR2 is FYNNEI. Study-wide points: Patients showed no significant difference from controls in CD8+ Simpson's diversity.

Profiling that covered TCR beta VDJ and CDR3 relied on genomic DNA as its template. MiXCR, run by TCRdb on the reads, gives a single entry per CDR3 protein. The table lists about half a million distinct CDR3 sequences, roughly a third of them singletons, with less than 0.85% in the top ten. Patients selected for sequencing had displayed CD8+CD57+ cell expansion by flow cytometry. Severe acquired aplastic anemia was present in all patients. The blood sampling took place in patients who had so far received no therapy. Sequences were obtained from sorted CD4+, CD8+, or CD8+CD57+ T cells (not recorded which) from PBMCs. The V call is TRBV2, the J call TRBJ1-6; 8 positions match TRBD1. The receptor comes from a human donor with aplastic anemia. CDR3 coding DNA: TGTGCCAGCAGCCCCGAAGGACAGGGTAATTCACCCCTCCACTTT. Translating gives CASSPEGQGNSPLHF.